This TCR beta chain was recovered during a study of blood T cell repertoires in COVID-19. Study overall: Sites in the United States, Italy and Spain provided acute and convalescent COVID-19 samples. From T cells, B-cell-depleted T cells, or PBMCs came the material, which was cDNA or gDNA.

Germline CDR1 MDHEN, CDR2 SYDVKM. V gave up 3 bases and J gave up 3 bases, with 11 bases separating them. The CDR3 contains 15 residues. Study processing details: Estimates of nucleated cell counts were drawn from the amplification of reference gene primers. Here immunoSEQ multiplex PCR was the method, and the copy in TCRdb shows in-frame clones only, minus some. That table gives V, J and clone size, and the DNA gave D and trimming. The sample contains under 100,000 clones, 80% to 90% of which appear only once. V usage is TRBV28 and J usage is TRBJ1-4; no reliable D call. The clonotype originates from a human donor in a cohort sampled during active COVID-19. Sequencing input: peripheral blood. CDR3 loop: CASSFGGEANEKLFF. CDR3 bases: TGTGCCAGCAGTTTCGGCGGAGAGGCTAATGAAAAACTGTTTTTT.